Each of the 5 T cell receptor beta chains below was sequenced from the same sample in a study of cytomegalovirus exposure and HLA in healthy donors. Sequencing was performed with immunoSEQ multiplex PCR; in TCRdb, only in-frame clones are kept and a portion is missing. The sample consists of 150,000 to 200,000 clones, roughly 82% of them appearing once. The sequenced sample was PBMCs. The receptor set was obtained from a woman aged 18-29 years in good health and CMV-seronegative.

V is TRBV5-1 and J is TRBJ1-2; D unclear. Between the trimmed V and J ends, which lost 1 base and 5 bases, there was a span of 6 bases. The CDR3 has 12 amino acids. CDR1 is SGHRS and CDR2 is YFSETQ in the germline V gene. CDR3 coding DNA: TGCGCCAGCAGCTTGACATTATATGGCTACACCTTC. It translates to CASSLTLYGYTF.

The J gene is TRBJ1-6, the V gene TRBV6-1; 7 bases agree with TRBD1. There are 14 residues in the CDR3. V lost 2 bases, J lost 13 bases, and 8 bases stayed unmatched. Germline V lookup: CDR1 MNHNS, CDR2 SASEGT. Written as DNA, the CDR3 is TGTGCCAGCAGTGAACGGGACAGTCAAATCCCCCTCCACTTT. Amino acid sequence: CASSERDSQIPLHF.

The chain combines TRBV9 with TRBJ2-1; D is possibly TRBD2 (5 bases). Trimming stripped 0 bases from V and 4 bases from J, with 8 bases between. This CDR3 spans 14 amino acids. The germline V gene has CDR1 SGDLS and CDR2 YYNGEE. The DNA for the CDR3 is TGTGCCAGCAGCGTAGCTCGGAGGTACAATGAGCAGTTCTTC. This gives the protein CASSVARRYNEQFF.

The chain uses TRBV7-9 and TRBJ2-7; tentative D call: TRBD1 (6 bases). CDR3 size: 14 residues. Per germline, CDR1 SEHNR and CDR2 FQNEAQ (reference sequence). V gave up 5 bases and J gave up 2 bases, with 13 bases separating them. CDR3: CASSPQGQPYEQYF. The CDR3 DNA sequence: TGTGCCAGCAGCCCGCAAGGACAGCCCTACGAGCAGTACTTC.

The chain is built from TRBV7-2 and TRBJ2-7; 7 positions agree with TRBD2. The V gene end was trimmed by 5 bases and the J gene end by 6 bases; junction bases not matched to a gene: 13. Germline CDR1 SGHTA, CDR2 FQGNSA. This CDR3 comprises 15 residues. Here the CDR3 DNA reads TGTGCCAGCAGCCGCCGAGCGGGACCCCGCCCCGAGCAGTACTTC. Its translation is CASSRRAGPRPEQYF.